This T cell receptor beta chain emerged from a study of beta chain features in type 1 diabetes. The wider study: Regarding age, gender and cell yields, patients proved similar to healthy donors. Study observations and caveats: Lower insertion and higher deletion counts appeared at VDJ junctions in type 1 diabetes patients. Patients' naive, central memory and regulatory TCRB repertoires appeared more alike than those of healthy donors.

What was sequenced were expressed TCRB transcripts, since all of the isolated RNA had been reverse transcribed. Here immunoSEQ multiplex PCR was the method, and the copy in TCRdb shows in-frame clones only, minus some. The data contain about 220,000 clones, about 11% of them singletons. Trimming cost V 6 bases and J 1 base, with 9 bases left between them. The CDR3 length is 13 residues. In germline, CDR1 is MNHNS, CDR2 SASEGT. This clone was observed a handful of times. Antigen specificity is unknown. The sequencing sample was made of central memory CD4+ T cells from blood. This chain links TRBV6-1 with TRBJ1-2, with D perhaps matching TRBD1 (5 bases). The source of this sequence is a man between 18 and 29 years old in good health. The CDR3 bases are TGTGCCAGCAGCATCGACAGTAACTATGGCTACACCTTC. It encodes CASSIDSNYGYTF.